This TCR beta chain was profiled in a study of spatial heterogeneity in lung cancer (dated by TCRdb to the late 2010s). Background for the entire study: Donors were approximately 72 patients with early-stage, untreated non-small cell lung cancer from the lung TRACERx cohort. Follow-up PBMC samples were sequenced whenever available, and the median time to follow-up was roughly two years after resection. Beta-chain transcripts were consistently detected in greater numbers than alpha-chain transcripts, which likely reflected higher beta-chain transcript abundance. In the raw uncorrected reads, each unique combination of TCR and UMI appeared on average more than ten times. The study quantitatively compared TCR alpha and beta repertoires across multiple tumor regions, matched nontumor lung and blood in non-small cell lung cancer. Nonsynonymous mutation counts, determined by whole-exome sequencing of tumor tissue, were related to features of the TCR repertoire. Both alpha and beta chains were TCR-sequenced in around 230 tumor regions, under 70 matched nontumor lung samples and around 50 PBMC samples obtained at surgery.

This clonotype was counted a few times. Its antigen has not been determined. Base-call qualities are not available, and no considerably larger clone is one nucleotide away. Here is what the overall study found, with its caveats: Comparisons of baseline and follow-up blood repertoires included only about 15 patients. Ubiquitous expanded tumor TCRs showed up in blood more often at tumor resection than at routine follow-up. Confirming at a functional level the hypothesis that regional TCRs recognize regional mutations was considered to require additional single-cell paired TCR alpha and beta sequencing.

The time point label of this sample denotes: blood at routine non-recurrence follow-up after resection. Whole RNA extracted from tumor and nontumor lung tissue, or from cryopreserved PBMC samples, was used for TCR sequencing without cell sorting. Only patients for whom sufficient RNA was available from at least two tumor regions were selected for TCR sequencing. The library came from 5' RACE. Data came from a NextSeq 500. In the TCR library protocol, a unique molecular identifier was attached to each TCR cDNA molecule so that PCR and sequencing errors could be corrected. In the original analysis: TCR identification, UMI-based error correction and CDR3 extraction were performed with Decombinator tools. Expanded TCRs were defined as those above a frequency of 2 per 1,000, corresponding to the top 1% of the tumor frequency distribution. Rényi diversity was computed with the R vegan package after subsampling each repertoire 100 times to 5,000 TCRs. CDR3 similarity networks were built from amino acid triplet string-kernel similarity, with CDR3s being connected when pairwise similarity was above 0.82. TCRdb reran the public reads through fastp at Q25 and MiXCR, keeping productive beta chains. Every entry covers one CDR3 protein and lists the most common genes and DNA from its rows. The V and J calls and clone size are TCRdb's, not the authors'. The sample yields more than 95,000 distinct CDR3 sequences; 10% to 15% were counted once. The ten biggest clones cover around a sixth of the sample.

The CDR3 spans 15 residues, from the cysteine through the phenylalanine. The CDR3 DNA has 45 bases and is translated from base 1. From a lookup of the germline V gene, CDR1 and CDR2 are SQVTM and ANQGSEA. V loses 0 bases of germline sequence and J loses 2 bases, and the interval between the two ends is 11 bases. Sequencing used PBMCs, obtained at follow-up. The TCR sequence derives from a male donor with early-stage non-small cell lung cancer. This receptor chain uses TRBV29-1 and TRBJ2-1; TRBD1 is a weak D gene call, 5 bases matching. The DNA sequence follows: TGCAGCGTTGAAGATCTGGCAGGGACCTACAATGAGCAGTTCTTC. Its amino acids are CSVEDLAGTYNEQFF.